Listed below are T cell receptor beta chains from one sample, sequenced in a study of cytomegalovirus exposure and HLA in healthy donors. Measured with immunoSEQ multiplex PCR; TCRdb has only the in-frame clones, and not every one. Of roughly 200,000 clones in the sample, roughly four fifths were seen once. Sequenced: PBMCs. Receptor source: a man aged 40-50 years in good health and CMV-seropositive. Each CDR3 is given with its conserved first and last residue. The D gene is left open where the match is weak. The size entry is marked missing in some rows and otherwise reads once, few, many or a size class.

J	size	D	V	DNA	CDR3
TRBJ1-2	.	TRBD1	TRBV13	TGTGCCAGCAGCCCCCGACAGGGTGTCTATGGCTACACCTTC	CASSPRQGVYGYTF
TRBJ1-2	.	TRBD1	TRBV5-4	TGTGCCAGCAGCCCCCCGGGACAGGGGGCACAGAACTATGGCTACACCTTC	CASSPPGQGAQNYGYTF
TRBJ2-7	.	TRBD2	TRBV28	TGTGCCAGCAGTACCGCGGGACTAGCGGGAGTTTACGAGCAGTACTTC	CASSTAGLAGVYEQYF
TRBJ1-4	.	TRBD1	TRBV5-1	TGCGCCAGCAGCCCAGCTCGAGACAGGGCGCCTGAAAAACTGTTTTTT	CASSPARDRAPEKLFF
TRBJ1-1	.	.	TRBV4-2	TGTGCCAGCAGCCAAGATATAGGGGAGAACACTGAAGCTTTCTTT	CASSQDIGENTEAFF
TRBJ2-1	.	TRBD1	TRBV5-1	TGCGCCAGCAGCACGGGACAGGCGGATGAGCAGTTCTTC	CASSTGQADEQFF
TRBJ2-2	.	TRBD1	TRBV2	TGTGCCAGCAGAGTGGACAGGGTCTCCGGGGAGCTGTTTTTT	CASRVDRVSGELFF
TRBJ2-1	.	TRBD2	TRBV5-1	TGCGCCAGCAGCTTGGCCAAAACTAGCGGGGGTAATGAGCAGTTCTTC	CASSLAKTSGGNEQFF
TRBJ2-7	.	.	TRBV6-5	TGTGCCAGCAGTTACTCGATCGGGGGTTCTTTCTACGAGCAGTACTTC	CASSYSIGGSFYEQYF
TRBJ2-1	.	.	TRBV21-1	TGTGCCAGCAGCAGGGTTCTAGCCCCCTGCAATGAGCAGTTCTTC	CASSRVLAPCNEQFF
TRBJ1-1	.	.	TRBV28	TGTGCCAGCAGATCCTTCACAGCTATGAACACTGAAGCTTTCTTT	CASRSFTAMNTEAFF
TRBJ2-5	.	.	TRBV19	TGTGCCAGTAGTATAGATCCGGGTAGCGGAGACCAAGAGACCCAGTACTTC	CASSIDPGSGDQETQYF
TRBJ1-5	.	TRBD1	TRBV6-1	TGTGCCAGCACCTATAACAGGGGACTCAATCAGCCCCAGCATTTT	CASTYNRGLNQPQHF
TRBJ1-1	.	.	TRBV7-7	TGTGCCAGCAGCCGCACGCGGGACACTGAAGCTTTCTTT	CASSRTRDTEAFF
TRBJ2-2	.	TRBD2	TRBV9	TGTGCCAGCAGCTCGACTAGCGGGAGCGTCGGCACCGGGGAGCTGTTTTTT	CASSSTSGSVGTGELFF
TRBJ1-1	once	TRBD1	TRBV6-1	TGTGCCAGCCTGGGACAGCTAAACACTGAAGCTTTCTTT	CASLGQLNTEAFF
TRBJ2-7	.	.	TRBV9	TGTGCCAGCAGCGCCCTGCGGGGCGAGCAGTACTTC	CASSALRGEQYF
TRBJ2-2	.	.	TRBV5-1	TGCGCCAGCAGCTCACAGGCTTCGGTTTGGGTCGGGGAGCTGTTTTTT	CASSSQASVWVGELFF
TRBJ2-5	.	.	TRBV6-1	TGTGCCAGCAGCATCCAAGAGACCCAGTACTTC	CASSIQETQYF
TRBJ2-7	.	TRBD2	TRBV7-9	TGTGCCAGCAGCTTACGCGGGAGTGCAGGTGAGCAGTACTTC	CASSLRGSAGEQYF
TRBJ2-1	.	.	TRBV7-2	TGTGCCAGCAGCCCACTAGCTCAAAGCTCCTACAATGAGCAGTTCTTC	CASSPLAQSSYNEQFF
TRBJ1-1	.	TRBD1	TRBV10-3	TGTGCCATCAGTACAGGGGAAACTGAAGCTTTCTTT	CAISTGETEAFF
TRBJ2-3	.	.	TRBV28	TGTGCCAGCAGTTTGACAGGTCTGATTGGCACGGATCCGCAGTATTTT	CASSLTGLIGTDPQYF
TRBJ1-2	.	.	TRBV9	TGTGCCAGCAATCGGGAGAACTCTAACTATGGCTACACCTTC	CASNRENSNYGYTF
TRBJ2-3	.	TRBD1	TRBV11-3	TGTGCCAGCAGCGAGGACAGGGGGCGAGTCGGCACAGATACGCAGTATTTT	CASSEDRGRVGTDTQYF
TRBJ1-1	.	.	TRBV18	TGTGCCAGCTCACCATATGTCACAGGGATTCTGAACACTGAAGCTTTCTTT	CASSPYVTGILNTEAFF
TRBJ1-2	.	.	TRBV11-2	TGTGCCAGCAGCTTAGACGGGATTAACTATGGCTACACCTTC	CASSLDGINYGYTF
TRBJ1-2	.	TRBD1	TRBV10-3	TGTGCCATCAGTGATGGGCAGGGGGCTAATGGCTACACCTTC	CAISDGQGANGYTF